Below are 5 T cell receptor beta chains sequenced from a single sample in a study of T cell changes during pregnancy in multiple sclerosis. Profiled with immunoSEQ multiplex PCR; TCRdb holds only in-frame clones, not every one. Here the sample spans 30,000 or so clones, 70% to 90% being singletons. The sample consisted of CD8+ T cells from peripheral blood mononuclear cells, taken after pregnancy. The origin of the receptors is a female donor with multiple sclerosis, enrolled in a pregnancy study.

This chain uses TRBV18 with TRBJ1-4; 7 bases are shared with TRBD1. The CDR3 covers 15 residues. The ends lost 3 bases at V and 3 bases at J; junction bases unmatched: 4. Germline values: CDR1 KGHSH, CDR2 LQKENI. The CDR3 sequence: CASSPWDSPNEKLFF. In nucleotides, the CDR3 is TGTGCCAGCTCACCCTGGGACAGTCCTAATGAAAAACTGTTTTTT.

This rearrangement joins TRBV2 to TRBJ2-7; tentatively, D is TRBD2 (7 bases). Germline loops: CDR1 SNHLY, CDR2 FYNNEI. The CDR3 loop spans 12 amino acids. Trimming removed 8 bases at V and 4 bases at J, with 12 bases between. The CDR3: CASGGGPYEQYF. In nucleotides, the CDR3 is TGTGCCAGCGGGGGGGGCCCGTACGAGCAGTACTTC. The whole variable domain, remainder taken from reference TRBV2 and TRBJ2-7, is EPEVTQTPSHQVTQMGQEVILRCVPISNHLYFYWYRQILGQKVEFLVSFYNNEISEKSEIFDDQFSVERPDGSNFTLKIRSTKLEDSAMYFCASGGGPYEQYFGPGTRLTVT.

This chain joins TRBV10-3 and TRBJ2-1; the match to TRBD2 covers 7 bases. Per the germline V gene, CDR1 is ENHRY and CDR2 is SYGVKD. The junction had 10 bases not matched to a gene; V was cut back by 3 bases and J by 8 bases. The CDR3 consists of 15 residues. This CDR3 reads CAISDWRETFDEQFF. CDR3 DNA: TGTGCCATCAGTGATTGGCGGGAGACATTCGATGAGCAGTTCTTC.

Here the CDR3 DNA reads TGCGCCAGCAGCCAAGATCAAGACAGGGGACGAAACACCGGGGAGCTGTTTTTT. This encodes CASSQDQDRGRNTGELFF. The chain is built from TRBV4-1 and TRBJ2-2, with 8 bases fitting TRBD1. Germline CDR1 reads MGHRA; CDR2 reads YSYEKL. The ends lost 0 bases at V and 2 bases at J; junction bases unmatched: 8. CDR3 length: 18 amino acids.

This clone has a handful of counts. This rearrangement joins TRBV27 to TRBJ2-3; weak D call: TRBD1 (6 bases). This CDR3 contains 15 residues. The V gene lost 5 bases and the J gene lost 2 bases, with 14 bases spanning the gap. Germline CDR1 and CDR2: MNHEY and SMNVEV (reference sequence). CDR3 protein: CASSEQGPLTDTQYF. CDR3 DNA sequence: TGTGCCAGCAGTGAACAGGGACCTCTCACAGATACGCAGTATTTT.